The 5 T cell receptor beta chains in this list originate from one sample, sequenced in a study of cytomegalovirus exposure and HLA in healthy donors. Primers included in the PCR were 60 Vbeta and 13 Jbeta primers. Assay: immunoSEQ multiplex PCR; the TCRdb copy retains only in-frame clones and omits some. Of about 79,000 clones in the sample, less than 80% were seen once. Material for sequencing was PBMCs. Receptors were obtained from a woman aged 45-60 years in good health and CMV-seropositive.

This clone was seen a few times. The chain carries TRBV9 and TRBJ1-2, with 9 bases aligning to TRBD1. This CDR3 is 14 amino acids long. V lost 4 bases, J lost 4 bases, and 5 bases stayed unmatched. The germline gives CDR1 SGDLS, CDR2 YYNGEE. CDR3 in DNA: TGTGCCAGCAGCCCGGACAGGGGATCCTATGGCTACACCTTC. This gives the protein CASSPDRGSYGYTF.

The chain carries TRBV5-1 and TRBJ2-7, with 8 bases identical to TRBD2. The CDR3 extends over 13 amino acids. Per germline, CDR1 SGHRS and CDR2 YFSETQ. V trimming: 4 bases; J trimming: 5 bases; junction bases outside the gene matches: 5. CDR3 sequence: CASSPGGADEQYV. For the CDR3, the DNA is TGCGCCAGCAGCCCCGGGGGGGCCGACGAGCAGTACGTC.

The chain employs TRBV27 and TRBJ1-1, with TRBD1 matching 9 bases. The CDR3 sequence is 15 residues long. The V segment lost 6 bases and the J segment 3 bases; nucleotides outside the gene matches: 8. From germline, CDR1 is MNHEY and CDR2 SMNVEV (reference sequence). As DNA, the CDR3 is TGTGCCAGCAGCCCAGGGGACAGGGCTTACACTGAAGCTTTCTTT. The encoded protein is CASSPGDRAYTEAFF.

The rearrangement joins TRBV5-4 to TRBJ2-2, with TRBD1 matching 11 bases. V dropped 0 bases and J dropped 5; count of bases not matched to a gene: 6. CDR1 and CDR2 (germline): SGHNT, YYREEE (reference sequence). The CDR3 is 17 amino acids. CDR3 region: CASSLGPGTGGTGELFF. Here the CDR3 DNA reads TGTGCCAGCAGCTTGGGGCCCGGGACAGGGGGTACCGGGGAGCTGTTTTTT. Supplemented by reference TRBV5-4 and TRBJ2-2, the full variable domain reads ETGVTQSPTHLIKTRGQQVTLRCSSQSGHNTVSWYQQALGQGPQFIFQYYREEENGRGNFPPRFSGLQFPNYSSELNVNALELDDSALYLCASSLGPGTGGTGELFFGEGSRLTVL.

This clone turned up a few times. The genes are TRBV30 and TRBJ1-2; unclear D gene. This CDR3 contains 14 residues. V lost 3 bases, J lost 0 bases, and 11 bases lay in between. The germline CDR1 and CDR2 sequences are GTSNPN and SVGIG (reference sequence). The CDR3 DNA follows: TGTGCCTGGAGGGACGCGGGAACTAACTATGGCTACACCTTC. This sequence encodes CAWRDAGTNYGYTF. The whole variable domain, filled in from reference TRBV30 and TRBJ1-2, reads SQTIHQWPATLVQPVGSPLSLECTVEGTSNPNLYWYRQAAGRGLQLLFYSVGIGQISSEVPQNLSASRPQDRQFILSSKKLLLSDSGFYLCAWRDAGTNYGYTFGSGTRLTVV.